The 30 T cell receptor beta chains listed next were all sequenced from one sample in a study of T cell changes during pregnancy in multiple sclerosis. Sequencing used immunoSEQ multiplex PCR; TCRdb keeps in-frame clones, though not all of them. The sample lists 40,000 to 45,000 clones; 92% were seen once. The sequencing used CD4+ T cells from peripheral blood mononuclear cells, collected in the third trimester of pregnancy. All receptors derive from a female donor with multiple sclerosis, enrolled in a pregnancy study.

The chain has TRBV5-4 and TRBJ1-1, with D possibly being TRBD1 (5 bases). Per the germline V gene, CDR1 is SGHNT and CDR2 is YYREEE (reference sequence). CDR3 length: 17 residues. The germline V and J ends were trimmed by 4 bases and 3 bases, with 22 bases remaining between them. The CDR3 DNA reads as TGTGCCAGCAGCATAGCTGGCCCTCGGGGGAGGTACACTGAAGCTTTCTTT. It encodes CASSIAGPRGRYTEAFF. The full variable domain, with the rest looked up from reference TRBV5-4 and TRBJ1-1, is ETGVTQSPTHLIKTRGQQVTLRCSSQSGHNTVSWYQQALGQGPQFIFQYYREEENGRGNFPPRFSGLQFPNYSSELNVNALELDDSALYLCASSIAGPRGRYTEAFFGQGTRLTVV.

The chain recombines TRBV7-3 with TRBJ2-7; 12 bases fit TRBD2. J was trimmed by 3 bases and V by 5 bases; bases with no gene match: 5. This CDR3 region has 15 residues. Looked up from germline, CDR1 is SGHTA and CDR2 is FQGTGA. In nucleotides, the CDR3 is TGTGCCAGCAGCCCGCTAGCGGGAGGGGACTACGAGCAGTACTTC. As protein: CASSPLAGGDYEQYF. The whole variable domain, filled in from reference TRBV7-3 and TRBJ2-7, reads GAGVSQTPSNKVTEKGKYVELRCDPISGHTALYWYRQSLGQGPEFLIYFQGTGAADDSGLPNDRFFAVRPEGSVSTLKIQRTERGDSAVYLCASSPLAGGDYEQYFGPGTRLTVT.

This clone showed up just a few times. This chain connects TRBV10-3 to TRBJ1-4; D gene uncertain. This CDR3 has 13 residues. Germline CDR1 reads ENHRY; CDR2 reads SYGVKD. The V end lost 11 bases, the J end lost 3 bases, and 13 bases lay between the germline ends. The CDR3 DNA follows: TGTGCCTCGAGGCGGGGTTCTAATGAAAAACTGTTTTTT. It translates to CASRRGSNEKLFF.

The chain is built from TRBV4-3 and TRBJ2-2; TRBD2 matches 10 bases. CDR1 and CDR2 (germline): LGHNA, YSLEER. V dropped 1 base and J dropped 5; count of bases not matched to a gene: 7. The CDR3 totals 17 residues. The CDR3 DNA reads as TGCGCCAGCAGCCAAGCCCTCCTAGCGGGAGAAACCGGGGAGCTGTTTTTT. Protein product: CASSQALLAGETGELFF.

CDR3 nucleotide sequence: TGTGCCAGCAGCGTGCTAACAGGGGCTAATGAAAAACTGTTTTTT. This codes for CASSVLTGANEKLFF. The rearrangement links TRBV11-3 to TRBJ1-4, with TRBD1 matching over 7 bases. V was clipped by 5 bases and J by 3 bases; unmatched bases: 6. The CDR3 loop spans 15 amino acids. Germline CDR1 and CDR2: SGHNT and YENEEA.

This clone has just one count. Written as DNA, the CDR3 is TGTGCCAGCAGCCCACGGGACAGGGACACCGGGGAGCTGTTTTTT. Its protein is CASSPRDRDTGELFF. V and J are TRBV7-6 and TRBJ2-2, with 9 positions matching TRBD1. Germline assignment: CDR1 SGHVS and CDR2 FNYEAQ. The CDR3 is 15 amino acids. V was pared by 5 bases and J by 3 bases, with 4 bases of the junction left unmatched.

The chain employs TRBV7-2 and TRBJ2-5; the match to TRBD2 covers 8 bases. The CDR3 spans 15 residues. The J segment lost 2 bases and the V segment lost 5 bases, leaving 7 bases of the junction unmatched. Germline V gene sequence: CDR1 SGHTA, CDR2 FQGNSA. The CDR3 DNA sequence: TGTGCCAGCAGCCAACCGGGACTAGGGCAAGAGACCCAGTACTTC. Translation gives CASSQPGLGQETQYF.

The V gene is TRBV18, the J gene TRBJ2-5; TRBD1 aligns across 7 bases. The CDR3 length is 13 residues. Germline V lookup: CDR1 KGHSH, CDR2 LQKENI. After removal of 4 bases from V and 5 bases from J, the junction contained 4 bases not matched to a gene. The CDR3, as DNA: TGTGCCAGCTCACAGGGGGCTTTGGAGACCCAGTACTTC. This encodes CASSQGALETQYF.

The CDR3 DNA reads as TGTGCCAGCAGTCCACCGGAGGACAGGGCGTCTTATGGCTACACCTTC. This encodes CASSPPEDRASYGYTF. The chain recombines TRBV28 with TRBJ1-2; TRBD1 matches 8 bases. J gave up 5 bases and V 5 bases, and 13 bases lay outside the gene matches. The CDR3 loop spans 16 amino acids. Germline CDR1 reads MDHEN; CDR2 reads SYDVKM.

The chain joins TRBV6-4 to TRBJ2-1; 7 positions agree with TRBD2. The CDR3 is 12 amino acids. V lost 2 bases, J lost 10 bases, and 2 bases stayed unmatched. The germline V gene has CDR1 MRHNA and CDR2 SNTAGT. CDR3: CASSDGEGEQFF. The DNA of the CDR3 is TGTGCCAGCAGTGACGGGGAGGGGGAGCAGTTCTTC.

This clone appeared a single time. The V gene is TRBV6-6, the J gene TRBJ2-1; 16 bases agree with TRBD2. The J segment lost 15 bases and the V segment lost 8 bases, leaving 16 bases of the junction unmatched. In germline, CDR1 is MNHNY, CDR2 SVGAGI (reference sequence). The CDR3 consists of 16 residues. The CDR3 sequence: CASSPTGTSGRVDLFF. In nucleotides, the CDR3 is TGTGCCAGCTCCCCGACCGGGACTAGCGGGAGGGTAGACCTGTTCTTC.

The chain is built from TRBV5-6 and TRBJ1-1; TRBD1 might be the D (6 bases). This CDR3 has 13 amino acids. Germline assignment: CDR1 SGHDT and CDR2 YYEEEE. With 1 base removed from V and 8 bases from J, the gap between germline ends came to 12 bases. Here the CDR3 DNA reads TGTGCCAGCAGCTTGTTCCGGCAGGGGGAAGCTTTCTTT. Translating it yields CASSLFRQGEAFF.

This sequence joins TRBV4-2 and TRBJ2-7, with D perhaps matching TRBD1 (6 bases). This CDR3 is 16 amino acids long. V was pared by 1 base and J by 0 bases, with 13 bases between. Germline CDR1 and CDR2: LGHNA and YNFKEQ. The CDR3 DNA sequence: TGTGCCAGCAGCCAAGCCGGGACAATCAGCTCCTACGAGCAGTACTTC. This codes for CASSQAGTISSYEQYF.

As DNA, the CDR3 is TGTGCCAGCAGGGAGGGCGGAGGGGGCACAGATACGCAGTATTTT. Encoded protein: CASREGGGGTDTQYF. The chain couples TRBV7-6 to TRBJ2-3; a weak D match, TRBD2 (6 bases). This CDR3 has 15 amino acids. Trimming took off 6 bases at V and 1 base at J, with 14 bases between the two ends. CDR1 is SGHVS and CDR2 is FNYEAQ in the germline V gene. Supplemented by reference TRBV7-6 and TRBJ2-3, the full variable domain reads GAGVSQSPRYKVTKRGQDVALRCDPISGHVSLYWYRQALGQGPEFLTYFNYEAQQDKSGLPNDRFSAERPEGSISTLTIQRTEQRDSAMYRCASREGGGGTDTQYFGPGTRLTVL.

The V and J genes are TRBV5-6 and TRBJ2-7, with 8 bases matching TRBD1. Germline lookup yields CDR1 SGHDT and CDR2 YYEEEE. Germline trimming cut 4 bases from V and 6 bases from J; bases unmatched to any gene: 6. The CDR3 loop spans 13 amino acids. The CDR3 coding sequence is TGTGCCAGCAGCATGGACAGGGCTGGCGAGCAGTACTTC. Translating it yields CASSMDRAGEQYF.

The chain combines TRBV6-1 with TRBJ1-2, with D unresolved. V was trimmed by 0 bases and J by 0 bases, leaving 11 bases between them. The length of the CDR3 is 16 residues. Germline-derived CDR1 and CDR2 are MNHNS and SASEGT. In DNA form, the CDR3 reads TGTGCCAGCAGTGAAGCGTGGGCAGCAGCTAACTATGGCTACACCTTC. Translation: CASSEAWAAANYGYTF.

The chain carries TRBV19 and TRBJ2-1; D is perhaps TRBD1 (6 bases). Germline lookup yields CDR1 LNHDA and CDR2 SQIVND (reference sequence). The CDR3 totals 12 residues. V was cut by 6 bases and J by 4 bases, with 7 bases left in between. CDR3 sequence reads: CASSGQYNEQFF. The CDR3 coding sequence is TGTGCCAGTAGCGGACAGTACAATGAGCAGTTCTTC.

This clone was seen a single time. This chain's CDR3 is CASLAQGRGTEAFF. The CDR3 DNA follows: TGTGCCAGTCTCGCACAGGGAAGGGGCACTGAAGCTTTCTTT. This chain joins TRBV19 and TRBJ1-1; TRBD1 is a possible D gene (6 bases). Trimming pared 8 bases from V and 4 bases from J, leaving 17 bases between. The CDR3 spans 14 residues. The germline V gene encodes CDR1 LNHDA and CDR2 SQIVND (reference sequence).

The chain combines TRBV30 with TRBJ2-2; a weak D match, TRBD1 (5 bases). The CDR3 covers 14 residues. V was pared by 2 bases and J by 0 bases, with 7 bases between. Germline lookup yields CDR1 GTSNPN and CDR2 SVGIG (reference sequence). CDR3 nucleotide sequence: TGTGCCTGGAGTTGGACATCGAACACCGGGGAGCTGTTTTTT. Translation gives CAWSWTSNTGELFF. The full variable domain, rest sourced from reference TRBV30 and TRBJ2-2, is SQTIHQWPATLVQPVGSPLSLECTVEGTSNPNLYWYRQAAGRGLQLLFYSVGIGQISSEVPQNLSASRPQDRQFILSSKKLLLSDSGFYLCAWSWTSNTGELFFGEGSRLTVL.

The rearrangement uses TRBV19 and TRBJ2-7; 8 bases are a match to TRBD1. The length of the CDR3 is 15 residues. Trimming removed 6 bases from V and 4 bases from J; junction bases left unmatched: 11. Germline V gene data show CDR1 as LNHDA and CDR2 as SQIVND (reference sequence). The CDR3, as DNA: TGTGCCAGTAGGGGAGGACAGGGAGGCTTGTACGAGCAGTACTTC. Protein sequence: CASRGGQGGLYEQYF. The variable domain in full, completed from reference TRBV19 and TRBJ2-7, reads DGGITQSPKYLFRKEGQNVTLSCEQNLNHDAMYWYRQDPGQGLRLIYYSQIVNDFQKGDIAEGYSVSREKKESFPLTVTSAQKNPTAFYLCASRGGQGGLYEQYFGPGTRLTVT.

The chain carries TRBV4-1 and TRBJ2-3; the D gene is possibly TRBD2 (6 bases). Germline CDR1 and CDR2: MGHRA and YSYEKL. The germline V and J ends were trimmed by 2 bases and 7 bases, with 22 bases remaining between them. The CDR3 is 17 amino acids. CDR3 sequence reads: CASSQRALVGSRNTQYF. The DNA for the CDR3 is TGCGCCAGCAGCCAACGAGCCCTTGTCGGGAGTAGGAATACGCAGTATTTT.

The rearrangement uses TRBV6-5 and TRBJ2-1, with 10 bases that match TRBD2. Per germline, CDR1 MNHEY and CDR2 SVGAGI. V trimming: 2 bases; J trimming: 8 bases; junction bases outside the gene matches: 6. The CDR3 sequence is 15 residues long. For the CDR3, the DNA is TGTGCCAGCAGTTACCTAGCGGGGGTCCCCCATGAGCAGTTCTTC. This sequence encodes CASSYLAGVPHEQFF.

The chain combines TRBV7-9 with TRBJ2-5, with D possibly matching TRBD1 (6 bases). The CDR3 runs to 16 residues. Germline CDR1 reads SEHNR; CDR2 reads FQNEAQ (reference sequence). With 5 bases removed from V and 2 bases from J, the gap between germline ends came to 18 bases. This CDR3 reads CASSATPWDTQETQYF. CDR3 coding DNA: TGTGCCAGCAGCGCTACCCCCTGGGACACTCAAGAGACCCAGTACTTC.

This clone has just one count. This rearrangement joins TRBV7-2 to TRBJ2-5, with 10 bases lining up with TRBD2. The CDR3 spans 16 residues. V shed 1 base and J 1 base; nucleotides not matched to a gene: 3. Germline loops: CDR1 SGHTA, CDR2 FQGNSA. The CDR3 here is CASSLVGTSAQETQYF. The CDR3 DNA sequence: TGTGCCAGCAGCTTAGTCGGGACTAGCGCCCAAGAGACCCAGTACTTC. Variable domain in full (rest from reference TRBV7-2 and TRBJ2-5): GAGVSQSPSNKVTEKGKDVELRCDPISGHTALYWYRQSLGQGLEFLIYFQGNSAPDKSGLPSDRFSAERTGGSVSTLTIQRTQQEDSAVYLCASSLVGTSAQETQYFGPGTRLLVL.

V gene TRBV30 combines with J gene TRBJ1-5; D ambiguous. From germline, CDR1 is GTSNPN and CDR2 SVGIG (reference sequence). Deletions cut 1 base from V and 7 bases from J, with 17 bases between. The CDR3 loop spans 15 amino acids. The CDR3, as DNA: TGTGCCTGGAGTGCCACGGGAGGTTCGTACCAGCCCCAGCATTTT. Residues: CAWSATGGSYQPQHF.

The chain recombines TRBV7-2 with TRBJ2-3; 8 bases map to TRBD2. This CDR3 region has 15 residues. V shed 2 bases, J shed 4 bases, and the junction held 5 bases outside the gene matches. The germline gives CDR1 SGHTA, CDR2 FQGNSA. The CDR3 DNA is TGTGCCAGCAGCTTATCACCTAGCGGGCCAGATACGCAGTATTTT. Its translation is CASSLSPSGPDTQYF.

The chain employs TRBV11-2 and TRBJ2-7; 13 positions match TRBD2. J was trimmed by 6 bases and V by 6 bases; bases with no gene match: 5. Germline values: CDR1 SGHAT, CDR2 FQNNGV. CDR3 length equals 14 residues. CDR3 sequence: CASRTSGRSTEQYF. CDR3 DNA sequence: TGTGCCAGCAGGACTAGCGGGAGGTCTACCGAGCAGTACTTC.

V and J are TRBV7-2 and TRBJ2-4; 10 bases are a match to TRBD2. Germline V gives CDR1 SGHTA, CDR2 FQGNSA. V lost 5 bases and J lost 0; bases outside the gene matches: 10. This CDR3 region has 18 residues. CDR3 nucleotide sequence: TGTGCCAGCAGCCGCGCAACTAGCGGGATACTAGCCAAAAACATTCAGTACTTC. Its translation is CASSRATSGILAKNIQYF.

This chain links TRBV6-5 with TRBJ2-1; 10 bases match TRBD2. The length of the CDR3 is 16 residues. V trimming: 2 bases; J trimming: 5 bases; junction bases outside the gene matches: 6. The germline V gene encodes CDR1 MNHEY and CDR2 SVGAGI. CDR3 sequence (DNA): TGTGCCAGCAGTTACCGCGGACTAGCGGAGAACAATGAGCAGTTCTTC. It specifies CASSYRGLAENNEQFF.

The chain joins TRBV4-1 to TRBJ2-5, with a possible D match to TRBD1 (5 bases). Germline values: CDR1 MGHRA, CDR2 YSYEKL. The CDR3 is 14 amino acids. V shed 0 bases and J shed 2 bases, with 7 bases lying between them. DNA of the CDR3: TGCGCCAGCAGCCAAGAGGGGCGGCAAGAGACCCAGTACTTC. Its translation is CASSQEGRQETQYF.